Following are 30 T cell receptor beta chains from one sample sequenced in a study of T cells after yellow fever vaccination. TCRdb used MiXCR to reprocess the 5' RACE reads, holding one entry per CDR3 protein. The sample has 350,000 to 450,000 distinct CDR3 sequences; 6.2% are singletons. The sample consisted of PBMCs, taken 5 days after the yellow fever booster vaccination. The receptors shown here come from a man aged 25-40 years who received the YFV17D yellow fever vaccine.

This chain links TRBV5-1 with TRBJ1-2; 7 bases match TRBD1. This CDR3 has 14 amino acids. V shed 4 bases and J 4 bases; nucleotides not matched to a gene: 7. The germline CDR1 and CDR2 sequences are SGHRS and YFSETQ. CDR3 DNA: TGCGCCAGCAGCCTACAGGGGCCAGGCTATGGCTACACCTTC. Its translation is CASSLQGPGYGYTF.

There are many counts of this clonotype. The rearrangement uses TRBV5-1 and TRBJ2-2; D gene uncertain. The length of the CDR3 is 15 residues. The germline V gene has CDR1 SGHRS and CDR2 YFSETQ. The ends were cut back, 0 bases at V and 4 bases at J, with 10 bases in the middle. CDR3 sequence: CASSLEGLSTGELFF. The CDR3 DNA reads TGCGCCAGCAGCTTGGAGGGTCTAAGCACCGGGGAGCTGTTTTTT.

This clonotype was observed a handful of times. The genes are TRBV5-1 and TRBJ2-4; D unresolved. Between the trimmed V and J ends, which lost 0 bases and 5 bases, there was a span of 9 bases. Germline CDR1 reads SGHRS; CDR2 reads YFSETQ. The CDR3 consists of 14 residues. CDR3 loop: CASSLATPENIQYF. The CDR3 nucleotides read TGCGCCAGCAGCTTGGCCACGCCGGAAAACATTCAGTACTTC.

There are many counts of this clonotype. V usage is TRBV5-4 and J usage is TRBJ1-2; TRBD1 is a possible D gene (5 bases). CDR1 and CDR2 (germline): SGHNT, YYREEE (reference sequence). The CDR3 loop spans 15 amino acids. Trimming removed 0 bases at V and 2 bases at J, with 11 bases between. This CDR3 is CASSLDRLANYGYTF. In DNA, the CDR3 is TGTGCCAGCAGCTTGGACAGGCTGGCCAACTATGGCTACACCTTC.

This clonotype was seen more than once but under ten times. This sequence joins TRBV20-1 and TRBJ2-3; TRBD1 is a possible D gene (6 bases). The CDR3 is made up of 16 amino acids. The germline gives CDR1 DFQATT, CDR2 SNEGSKA (reference sequence). V was shortened by 6 bases and J by 1 base, with 20 bases between the two germline ends. DNA for the CDR3: TGCAGTGCAGCGCCAGTGGACAGCCTCGGCACAGATACGCAGTATTTT. Translated: CSAAPVDSLGTDTQYF.

This clonotype was detected ten times or more. Compared with germline, one end of the junction differs, possibly owing to a read error. The chain employs TRBV7-8 and TRBJ2-1; 8 bases are shared with TRBD2. CDR1 is SGHVS, CDR2 FQNEAQ, per germline. This CDR3 comprises 17 residues. The CDR3: CASSIAPGGASYNEQFF. CDR3 sequence (DNA): TGTGCCAGCAGCATAGCCCCGGGAGGGGCATCCTACAATGAGCAGTTCTTC. Based on the CDR3 plus reference TRBV7-8 and TRBJ2-1, the full variable domain is GAGVSQSPRYKVAKRGQDVALRCDPISGHVSLFWYQQALGQGPEFLTYFQNEAQLDKSGLPSDRFFAERPEGSVSTLKIQRTQQEDSAVYLCASSIAPGGASYNEQFFGPGTRLTVL.

The chain carries TRBV18 and TRBJ2-3; D is unresolved. Germline values: CDR1 KGHSH, CDR2 LQKENI. This CDR3 has 15 residues. V dropped 2 bases and J dropped 1 base, with 10 bases sitting between them. The CDR3 DNA is TGTGCCAGCTCACCAGGGCAGATCCGCACAGATACGCAGTATTTT. It specifies CASSPGQIRTDTQYF. Full variable domain (remainder filled in from reference TRBV18 and TRBJ2-3): NAGVMQNPRHLVRRRGQEARLRCSPMKGHSHVYWYRQLPEEGLKFMVYLQKENIIDESGMPKERFSAEFPKEGPSILRIQQVVRGDSAAYFCASSPGQIRTDTQYFGPGTRLTVL.

This clonotype was picked up a small number of times. The rearrangement uses TRBV7-3 and TRBJ2-2, with 7 bases fitting TRBD2. From germline, CDR1 is SGHTA and CDR2 FQGTGA. V lost 10 bases to trimming and J lost 7 bases; unmatched junction nucleotides: 18. The CDR3 is made up of 16 amino acids. CDR3 region: CATANGGGRDVGELFF. As DNA, the CDR3 is TGTGCCACCGCGAATGGGGGAGGGCGAGATGTCGGGGAGCTGTTTTTT.

This clonotype was seen a handful of times. V usage is TRBV20-1 and J usage is TRBJ1-5; a weak D match, TRBD1 (6 bases). V lost 6 bases to trimming and J lost 0 bases, with 12 bases between them. The CDR3 is 14 residues long. The germline gives CDR1 DFQATT, CDR2 SNEGSKA (reference sequence). The CDR3 DNA sequence: TGCAGTGCCACACAGGGATTTAGCAATCAGCCCCAGCATTTT. Its protein is CSATQGFSNQPQHF.

The sample holds one count of this clonotype. The chain has TRBV7-2 and TRBJ2-6; TRBD1 is a possible D gene (5 bases). The length of the CDR3 is 16 residues. Germline V gives CDR1 SGHTA, CDR2 FQGNSA. V was cut by 0 bases and J by 2 bases, with 8 bases left in between. CDR3 DNA sequence: TGTGCCAGCAGCTTAGCAAGGGGCACTGGGGCCAACGTCCTGACTTTC. It yields the protein CASSLARGTGANVLTF. The full variable domain, with the rest looked up from reference TRBV7-2 and TRBJ2-6, is GAGVSQSPSNKVTEKGKDVELRCDPISGHTALYWYRQSLGQGLEFLIYFQGNSAPDKSGLPSDRFSAERTGGSVSTLTIQRTQQEDSAVYLCASSLARGTGANVLTFGAGSRLTVL.

The chain couples TRBV5-4 to TRBJ2-5, with D uncertain. Deletions cut 4 bases from V and 5 bases from J, with 15 bases between. The CDR3 contains 14 residues. The germline V gene encodes CDR1 SGHNT and CDR2 YYREEE (reference sequence). This chain's CDR3 is CASSLIGELETQYF. CDR3 DNA: TGTGCCAGCAGCCTCATCGGAGAACTGGAGACCCAGTACTTC.

This clonotype was counted a few times. The V gene is TRBV5-4, the J gene TRBJ2-1, with 9 bases identical to TRBD2. The junction had 9 bases not matched to a gene; V was cut back by 4 bases and J by 7 bases. Germline V gene sequence: CDR1 SGHNT, CDR2 YYREEE (reference sequence). The CDR3 consists of 15 residues. The CDR3 loop is CASSLSGTSSNEQFF. CDR3 in DNA: TGTGCCAGCAGCCTGTCCGGGACTAGCAGTAATGAGCAGTTCTTC.

The chain couples TRBV28 to TRBJ2-7; TRBD2 matches at 10 bases. CDR3 size: 15 residues. V shed 4 bases, J shed 4 bases, and the junction held 7 bases outside the gene matches. Germline CDR1 and CDR2: MDHEN and SYDVKM. The CDR3 nucleotides read TGTGCCAGCAGTTCTCCTAGCGGGAGTCAATACGAGCAGTACTTC. Translation: CASSSPSGSQYEQYF.

This clonotype was detected ten times or more. This chain uses TRBV6-6 with TRBJ2-1; D gene ambiguous. The V gene lost 5 bases and the J gene lost 8 bases, with 10 bases spanning the gap. The CDR3 length is 12 residues. Germline-derived CDR1 and CDR2 are MNHNY and SVGAGI (reference sequence). The CDR3 DNA sequence: TGTGCCAGCAGTCAGACGTCAGATGAGCAGTTCTTC. The encoded protein is CASSQTSDEQFF.

The chain has TRBV5-1 and TRBJ2-1, with TRBD1 matching 7 bases. Germline V gene data show CDR1 as SGHRS and CDR2 as YFSETQ. The CDR3 has 15 residues. V lost 3 bases to trimming and J lost 4 bases; unmatched junction nucleotides: 7. The CDR3 is CASSSVGGPYNEQFF. In DNA form, the CDR3 reads TGCGCCAGCAGCTCGGTAGGGGGCCCATACAATGAGCAGTTCTTC.

This chain uses TRBV6-5 with TRBJ2-7; D gene uncertain. In germline, CDR1 is MNHEY, CDR2 SVGAGI. Trimming pared 2 bases from V and 12 bases from J, leaving 17 bases between. CDR3 size: 13 residues. The DNA of the CDR3 is TGTGCCAGCAGTTACAACCCCACCGCCGGATTGTACTTC. Its protein product is CASSYNPTAGLYF.

The chain links TRBV20-1 to TRBJ1-4; D ambiguous. V dropped 3 bases and J dropped 7 bases, with 15 bases sitting between them. Germline V gene data show CDR1 as DFQATT and CDR2 as SNEGSKA (reference sequence). This CDR3 has 14 residues. The CDR3 loop is CSASAGVGGEKLFF. CDR3 DNA: TGCAGTGCTAGCGCCGGGGTCGGAGGTGAAAAACTGTTTTTT.

The chain couples TRBV20-1 to TRBJ2-1; unclear D gene. The V gene lost 4 bases and the J gene lost 8 bases, with 21 bases spanning the gap. Germline-derived CDR1 and CDR2 are DFQATT and SNEGSKA (reference sequence). The CDR3 length is 15 residues. Here the CDR3 DNA reads TGCAGTGCTACCCTCAGACACTTAGCTACTTATGAGCAGTTCTTC. As protein: CSATLRHLATYEQFF.

This clonotype appeared a few times. The chain employs TRBV11-2 and TRBJ1-4, with D unresolved. CDR3 length equals 16 residues. Germline CDR1 SGHAT, CDR2 FQNNGV. V was pared by 5 bases and J by 0 bases, with 13 bases between. In DNA, the CDR3 is TGTGCCAGCAGCCCAGCCTACGGGACAACTAATGAAAAACTGTTTTTT. The encoded protein is CASSPAYGTTNEKLFF.

CDR3 sequence: CASSFLDTEAFF. CDR3 bases: TGTGCCAGCAGCTTTCTGGACACTGAAGCTTTCTTT. This chain uses TRBV7-9 with TRBJ1-1; D not resolved. CDR1 and CDR2 (germline): SEHNR, FQNEAQ (reference sequence). The V end was cut by 3 bases, the J end by 3 bases, with 5 bases between. CDR3 size: 12 residues. The full variable domain, with the rest looked up from reference TRBV7-9 and TRBJ1-1, is DTGVSQNPRHKITKRGQNVTFRCDPISEHNRLYWYRQTLGQGPEFLTYFQNEAQLEKSRLLSDRFSAERPKGSFSTLEIQRTEQGDSAMYLCASSFLDTEAFFGQGTRLTVV.

This clonotype was counted ten times or more. The chain couples TRBV29-1 to TRBJ2-7, with TRBD2 matching over 7 bases. Per germline, CDR1 SQVTM and CDR2 ANQGSEA. The length of the CDR3 is 12 residues. V lost 6 bases to trimming and J lost 3 bases; unmatched junction nucleotides: 5. This CDR3 is CSVWEGIYEQYF. The CDR3 region has the DNA TGCAGCGTCTGGGAGGGTATCTACGAGCAGTACTTC.

This clonotype was seen at least ten times. The J gene is TRBJ2-5, the V gene TRBV5-6; TRBD1 or TRBD2 may be the D gene (5 bases each). The CDR3 has 15 residues. The V gene lost 2 bases and the J gene lost 2 bases, with 13 bases spanning the gap. Germline CDR1 and CDR2: SGHDT and YYEEEE. CDR3 protein: CASSFDYNRQETQYF. For the CDR3, the DNA is TGTGCCAGCAGCTTTGACTATAACAGGCAAGAGACCCAGTACTTC.

The chain has TRBV10-2 and TRBJ2-1; 9 bases are a match to TRBD2. Germline V gene lookup returns CDR1 WSHSY and CDR2 SAAADI. The CDR3 length is 15 residues. V lost 10 bases, J lost 4 bases, and 11 bases stayed unmatched. The chain's CDR3 is CATGGAGGPYNEQFF. The CDR3 nucleotides are TGCGCCACAGGGGGGGCGGGAGGGCCTTACAATGAGCAGTTCTTC.

This clonotype has more than one count but fewer than ten. The genes are TRBV27 and TRBJ1-5; D is unclear. V dropped 2 bases and J dropped 4 bases, with 12 bases sitting between them. CDR3 size: 15 residues. Germline CDR1 MNHEY, CDR2 SMNVEV (reference sequence). The CDR3 sequence: CASSLNGQNNQPQHF. DNA for the CDR3: TGTGCCAGCAGTTTAAATGGGCAGAATAATCAGCCCCAGCATTTT.

This rearrangement joins TRBV7-2 to TRBJ2-1, with 7 bases matching TRBD2. With 1 base clipped from V and 7 bases from J, the junction kept 7 bases outside the gene matches. The CDR3 spans 15 residues. Germline CDR1 reads SGHTA; CDR2 reads FQGNSA. CDR3 residues: CASSLGPGEGNEQFF. The CDR3 DNA reads as TGTGCCAGCAGCTTAGGCCCCGGGGAGGGGAATGAGCAGTTCTTC.

Here the CDR3 reads CASSYAAEPYNEQFF. CDR3 nucleotides: TGTGCCAGCAGTTACGCCGCGGAACCTTACAATGAGCAGTTCTTC. This rearrangement joins TRBV6-5 to TRBJ2-1, with D unresolved. Germline V CDR1 and CDR2: MNHEY, SVGAGI. This CDR3 has 15 residues. The V end lost 2 bases, the J end lost 4 bases, and 12 bases lay between the germline ends.

The chain is built from TRBV3-1 and TRBJ2-7, with D possibly TRBD2 on 6 matching bases. V was cut by 2 bases and J by 7 bases, with 9 bases left in between. CDR1 is LGHDT, CDR2 YNNKEL, per germline (reference sequence). CDR3 length equals 12 residues. As DNA, the CDR3 is TGTGCCAGCAGCCAATCGGCGGGAGAGCAGTACTTC. Protein sequence: CASSQSAGEQYF.

The sample holds many counts of this clonotype. The rearrangement links TRBV6-1 to TRBJ2-1; 10 bases are shared with TRBD2. The CDR3 runs 14 residues. V was clipped by 7 bases and J by 8 bases; unmatched bases: 8. Looked up from germline, CDR1 is MNHNS and CDR2 is SASEGT. The CDR3 region is CASIGLAGAHEQFF. CDR3 sequence (DNA): TGTGCCAGCATTGGGCTAGCGGGAGCACATGAGCAGTTCTTC.

This clonotype was seen many times. This chain links TRBV25-1 with TRBJ2-2; no reliable D call. In germline, CDR1 is MGHDK, CDR2 SYGVNS. V shed 0 bases and J shed 1 base, with 18 bases lying between them. The CDR3 loop spans 19 amino acids. In DNA form, the CDR3 reads TGTGCCAGCAGTGAATATCGTCTCACCCGACAACTGAACACCGGGGAGCTGTTTTTT. Its protein product is CASSEYRLTRQLNTGELFF.

CDR3 DNA: TGTGCTAGTGCCCTCCGGGGGAACAATGAGCAGTTCTTC. Encoded protein: CASALRGNNEQFF. This chain uses TRBV12-5 with TRBJ2-1; a possible D gene is TRBD2 (6 bases). The V gene's germline CDR1 is LGHNT and CDR2 FRNRAP. Trimming pared 7 bases from V and 5 bases from J, leaving 12 bases between. This CDR3 contains 13 residues.